These 31 T cell receptor beta chains share one sample of origin, sequenced in a study of shared clonotypes between healthy human individuals. Sequencing used immunoSEQ multiplex PCR; TCRdb keeps in-frame clones, though not all of them. The table has about 1.5 million clones, approximately 98% seen once; the top ten hold about 0.42%. Sequencing was done on a sample of naive CD4+ T cells sorted from blood. Subset defined: CD45RA+ positively selected. All receptors come from a man aged 30 to 45 in good health.

The genes are TRBV5-1 and TRBJ2-7; TRBD1 is a possible D gene (5 bases). V shed 0 bases and J shed 1 base, with 14 bases lying between them. CDR1 SGHRS and CDR2 YFSETQ come from the germline V gene. The CDR3 contains 16 residues. The DNA for the CDR3 is TGCGCCAGCAGCTTGGTCCAGGGTGGACAATCCTACGAGCAGTACTTC. Translating gives CASSLVQGGQSYEQYF.

The sample holds one count of this clone. The CDR3 nucleotides read TGTGCCAGCAGTGCCGCGGGCCACCGGGCACTGTTTTTT. Its translation is CASSAAGHRALFF. The V call is TRBV25-1, the J call TRBJ1-4; D gene unclear. This CDR3 has 13 amino acids. The V and J ends lost 4 bases and 13 bases respectively, with 16 bases between them. The germline V gene encodes CDR1 MGHDK and CDR2 SYGVNS. Variable domain in full (rest from reference TRBV25-1 and TRBJ1-4): EADIYQTPRYLVIGTGKKITLECSQTMGHDKMYWYQQDPGMELHLIHYSYGVNSTEKGDLSSESTVSRIRTEHFPLTLESARPSHTSQYLCASSAAGHRALFFGSGTQLSVL.

The chain joins TRBV18 to TRBJ2-7, with a possible D match to TRBD1 (6 bases). CDR3 length: 16 amino acids. Germline loops: CDR1 KGHSH, CDR2 LQKENI. V lost 2 bases, J lost 0 bases, and 14 bases lay in between. CDR3 DNA: TGTGCCAGCTCACCAGTTCTGAGACAGGCCTCCTACGAGCAGTACTTC. Translated, it gives CASSPVLRQASYEQYF.

The chain recombines TRBV6-1 with TRBJ2-3; 7 positions agree with TRBD1. After removal of 4 bases from V and 0 bases from J, the junction contained 4 bases not matched to a gene. This CDR3 comprises 15 residues. Germline V gene lookup returns CDR1 MNHNS and CDR2 SASEGT. The CDR3 sequence: CASSGQGVSTDTQYF. Here the CDR3 DNA reads TGTGCCAGCAGTGGTCAGGGGGTGAGCACAGATACGCAGTATTTT.

Concerning this clone itself: Other nucleotide sequences from this sample produce the same CDR3. The chain carries TRBV18 and TRBJ2-2; 10 bases agree with TRBD1. The CDR3 spans 16 residues. The germline V gene encodes CDR1 KGHSH and CDR2 LQKENI. V was pared by 6 bases and J by 4 bases, with 8 bases of the junction left unmatched. As DNA, the CDR3 is TGTGCCAGCTCGCCCCCCGGGACAGGGGTCACCGGGGAGCTGTTTTTT. Translation: CASSPPGTGVTGELFF.

The chain has TRBV6-1 and TRBJ2-1, with 7 bases matching TRBD1. The CDR3 has 15 residues. In germline, CDR1 is MNHNS, CDR2 SASEGT. The junction had 9 bases not matched to a gene; V was cut back by 7 bases and J by 3 bases. The CDR3 sequence: CASIHGTAVYNEQFF. The CDR3 nucleotides read TGTGCCAGCATCCACGGGACAGCCGTCTACAATGAGCAGTTCTTC.

V usage is TRBV5-4 and J usage is TRBJ2-3, with no clear D. CDR3 size: 15 residues. V gave up 0 bases and J gave up 1 base, with 9 bases separating them. Germline loops: CDR1 SGHNT, CDR2 YYREEE (reference sequence). CDR3 protein: CASSLDKGGTDTQYF. The CDR3 bases are TGTGCCAGCAGCTTGGATAAGGGCGGCACAGATACGCAGTATTTT. Looking up the rest from reference TRBV5-4 and TRBJ2-3 gives the full variable domain: ETGVTQSPTHLIKTRGQQVTLRCSSQSGHNTVSWYQQALGQGPQFIFQYYREEENGRGNFPPRFSGLQFPNYSSELNVNALELDDSALYLCASSLDKGGTDTQYFGPGTRLTVL.

The chain's CDR3 is CASSYQQGVGELFF. CDR3 DNA: TGTGCCAGCAGTTATCAGCAGGGGGTCGGGGAGCTGTTTTTT. The V call is TRBV6-5, the J call TRBJ2-2, with TRBD1 matching 7 bases. The germline gives CDR1 MNHEY, CDR2 SVGAGI. The CDR3 length is 14 residues. The J segment lost 7 bases and the V segment lost 3 bases, leaving 5 bases of the junction unmatched.

The chain carries TRBV2 and TRBJ1-4; D is unclear. V was cut by 2 bases and J by 8 bases, with 18 bases left in between. Germline CDR1 SNHLY, CDR2 FYNNEI. The CDR3 contains 16 residues. CDR3 nucleotides: TGTGCCAGCAGTGAACAGCGGCCAGGAGAATGGGAAAAACTGTTTTTT. The encoded protein is CASSEQRPGEWEKLFF.

The genes are TRBV7-9 and TRBJ2-7, with TRBD1 as a possible D gene (6 bases). The germline CDR1 and CDR2 sequences are SEHNR and FQNEAQ (reference sequence). The CDR3 is 13 amino acids. V lost 8 bases and J lost 0, with 11 bases in between. The CDR3 region has the DNA TGTGCCAGCCGCACAGGGATCTCCTACGAGCAGTACTTC. Protein sequence: CASRTGISYEQYF.

The chain employs TRBV6-5 and TRBJ1-2; TRBD1 matches 10 bases. J gave up 7 bases and V 5 bases, and 4 bases lay outside the gene matches. The CDR3 runs 13 residues. Germline CDR1 and CDR2: MNHEY and SVGAGI. CDR3 in DNA: TGTGCCAGCAGTCAGACAGGGGGCCGTGGCTACACCTTC. This encodes CASSQTGGRGYTF.

V is TRBV4-1 and J is TRBJ1-4; a weak D match, TRBD1 (5 bases). Per the germline V gene, CDR1 is MGHRA and CDR2 is YSYEKL. The CDR3 has 14 amino acids. Trimming cost V 4 bases and J 5 bases, with 11 bases left between them. The CDR3 nucleotides are TGCGCCAGCAGCCCGGGACGGGGGAATGAAAAACTGTTTTTT. It translates to CASSPGRGNEKLFF.

This sequence joins TRBV7-9 and TRBJ2-7, with D possibly TRBD2 on 7 matching bases. The V end lost 1 base, the J end lost 8 bases, and 9 bases lay between the germline ends. The CDR3 loop spans 12 amino acids. From germline, CDR1 is SEHNR and CDR2 FQNEAQ (reference sequence). CDR3 in amino acids: CASSLEGGQQYF. CDR3 sequence (DNA): TGTGCCAGCAGCTTAGAGGGGGGGCAGCAGTACTTC.

The V call is TRBV5-1, the J call TRBJ2-7; D is undetermined. Trimming cost V 4 bases and J 0 bases, with 14 bases left between them. Germline-derived CDR1 and CDR2 are SGHRS and YFSETQ. The CDR3 spans 15 residues. This CDR3 reads CASSPYTPPSYEQYF. The CDR3 DNA is TGCGCCAGCAGCCCCTATACCCCCCCCTCCTACGAGCAGTACTTC.

The count of this clone is one. The DNA of the CDR3 is TGCGCCAGCAGCTTGGACGCAGTTGGCTACACCTTC. Protein product: CASSLDAVGYTF. J is TRBJ1-2 and V is TRBV5-1; the D is unclear. The germline V gene encodes CDR1 SGHRS and CDR2 YFSETQ. Trimming cost V 0 bases and J 7 bases, with 7 bases left between them. This CDR3 contains 12 residues.

The chain has TRBV7-8 and TRBJ2-3; 7 nucleotides agree with TRBD2. CDR3 size: 18 residues. Germline V gene sequence: CDR1 SGHVS, CDR2 FQNEAQ. Germline trimming cut 2 bases from V and 0 bases from J; bases unmatched to any gene: 11. DNA of the CDR3: TGTGCCAGCAGCTTAATCGGGGGACTACCTACTAGCACAGATACGCAGTATTTT. Protein sequence: CASSLIGGLPTSTDTQYF. Full variable domain (missing parts from reference TRBV7-8 and TRBJ2-3): GAGVSQSPRYKVAKRGQDVALRCDPISGHVSLFWYQQALGQGPEFLTYFQNEAQLDKSGLPSDRFFAERPEGSVSTLKIQRTQQEDSAVYLCASSLIGGLPTSTDTQYFGPGTRLTVL.

The V and J genes are TRBV9 and TRBJ2-5; D perhaps matches TRBD1 (5 bases). V lost 4 bases, J lost 2 bases, and 15 bases lay in between. Germline V gives CDR1 SGDLS, CDR2 YYNGEE. This CDR3 contains 15 residues. CDR3 amino acids: CASSLRWTPQETQYF. As DNA, the CDR3 is TGTGCCAGCAGCCTGAGGTGGACACCGCAAGAGACCCAGTACTTC. Complete variable domain (other parts from reference TRBV9 and TRBJ2-5): DSGVTQTPKHLITATGQRVTLRCSPRSGDLSVYWYQQSLDQGLQFLIQYYNGEERAKGNILERFSAQQFPDLHSELNLSSLELGDSALYFCASSLRWTPQETQYFGPGTRLLVL.

V is TRBV15 and J is TRBJ2-6; no clear D gene. The V and J ends lost 5 bases and 4 bases respectively, with 9 bases between them. Germline values: CDR1 LNHNV, CDR2 YYDKDF (reference sequence). This CDR3 has 14 residues. The CDR3 is CATSPAPGANVLTF. The CDR3 DNA reads as TGTGCCACCAGCCCGGCTCCGGGGGCCAACGTCCTGACTTTC.

The gene calls are TRBV7-6 and TRBJ2-7; a weak D match, TRBD2 (6 bases). Germline V CDR1 and CDR2: SGHVS, FNYEAQ. This CDR3 has 16 residues. V lost 1 base and J lost 3, with 16 bases in between. CDR3 nucleotide sequence: TGTGCCAGCAGCTTAGGTAGCTTAGCGGCTAACTACGAGCAGTACTTC. Its translation: CASSLGSLAANYEQYF.

The chain couples TRBV11-1 to TRBJ2-1; 8 bases map to TRBD2. Germline CDR1 reads SGHAT; CDR2 reads FQDESV (reference sequence). V lost 6 bases to trimming and J lost 8 bases; unmatched junction nucleotides: 12. The CDR3 extends over 15 amino acids. The CDR3 DNA follows: TGTGCCAGCAGACACCAAGCGGGAGTAGGCCATGAGCAGTTCTTC. Translation gives CASRHQAGVGHEQFF.

This chain's CDR3 is CATAGQGGYQPQHF. The CDR3 DNA reads as TGTGCCACCGCAGGACAGGGGGGGTACCAGCCCCAGCATTTT. V usage is TRBV10-3 and J usage is TRBJ1-5, with 10 bases identical to TRBD1. This CDR3 has 14 amino acids. From germline, CDR1 is ENHRY and CDR2 SYGVKD. With 10 bases clipped from V and 7 bases from J, the junction kept 10 bases outside the gene matches.

The chain couples TRBV27 to TRBJ1-5; 8 bases align to TRBD1. Germline CDR1 is MNHEY and CDR2 is SMNVEV (reference sequence). V lost 5 bases, J lost 5 bases, and 14 bases stayed unmatched. This CDR3 is 17 amino acids long. For the CDR3, the DNA is TGTGCCAGCAGTCCGACTAAACAGGGGGGATCGTATCAGCCCCAGCATTTT. This translates into CASSPTKQGGSYQPQHF.

The rearrangement joins TRBV11-2 to TRBJ1-2; the D is unclear. Germline CDR1 SGHAT, CDR2 FQNNGV. This CDR3 spans 14 amino acids. Trimming removed 1 base at V and 8 bases at J, with 14 bases between. In nucleotides, the CDR3 is TGTGCCAGCAGCTTAGCAGTTTTGGCGATGGGCTACACCTTC. This codes for CASSLAVLAMGYTF. Supplemented by reference TRBV11-2 and TRBJ1-2, the full variable domain reads EAGVAQSPRYKIIEKRQSVAFWCNPISGHATLYWYQQILGQGPKLLIQFQNNGVVDDSQLPKDRFSAERLKGVDSTLKIQPAKLEDSAVYLCASSLAVLAMGYTFGSGTRLTVV.

The chain carries TRBV5-6 and TRBJ2-5, with unresolved D. Per the germline V gene, CDR1 is SGHDT and CDR2 is YYEEEE. The CDR3 runs to 12 residues. The V end was cut by 0 bases, the J end by 1 base, with 1 base between. The CDR3 reads CASSLGQETQYF. The CDR3 DNA sequence: TGTGCCAGCAGCTTGGGCCAAGAGACCCAGTACTTC.

A word on this clone: The sample contains more than one DNA sequence encoding this CDR3. This chain uses TRBV6-1 with TRBJ2-7, with a weak D call TRBD1 (5 bases). CDR3 size: 14 residues. CDR1 MNHNS and CDR2 SASEGT come from the germline V gene. Trimming took 0 bases from V and 3 from J, leaving 9 bases between them. The CDR3 bases are TGTGCCAGCAGTGAAGCACCAGGGCTCTACGAGCAGTACTTC. It translates to CASSEAPGLYEQYF.

The rearrangement joins TRBV7-8 to TRBJ1-4, with 7 bases lining up with TRBD1. The CDR3 contains 15 residues. Germline CDR1 and CDR2: SGHVS and FQNEAQ. Trimming took 1 base from V and 7 from J; bases not matched to a gene: 6. CDR3 loop: CASSLVNRDSEKLFF. The CDR3 coding sequence is TGTGCCAGCAGCTTAGTCAACAGGGACAGTGAAAAACTGTTTTTT.

The V and J genes are TRBV13 and TRBJ1-1; 8 bases match TRBD1. The CDR3 is 14 amino acids. The germline gives CDR1 PRHDT, CDR2 FYEKMQ (reference sequence). The V and J ends lost 0 bases and 8 bases, in that order; junction bases with no gene match: 5. Written as DNA, the CDR3 is TGTGCCAGCAGCTTAGGCTGGACAGGGTACGAAGCTTTCTTT. As protein: CASSLGWTGYEAFF.

The gene calls are TRBV7-9 and TRBJ2-2; 10 nucleotides align to TRBD2. The CDR3 runs 17 residues. Germline assignment: CDR1 SEHNR and CDR2 FQNEAQ (reference sequence). The V segment lost 5 bases and the J segment 3 bases; nucleotides outside the gene matches: 9. CDR3 amino acids: CASSPSSGSAYTGELFF. The CDR3 DNA reads as TGTGCCAGCAGCCCATCTAGCGGGAGTGCTTACACCGGGGAGCTGTTTTTT.

This clone was counted once. DNA for the CDR3: TGTGCCAGCCGACCCCGGGACAGGGGCGGTGGCTACACCTTC. Translation gives CASRPRDRGGGYTF. J is TRBJ1-2 and V is TRBV5-4, with 10 bases fitting TRBD1. The CDR3 is 14 residues long. V was clipped by 7 bases and J by 7 bases; unmatched bases: 10. CDR1 is SGHNT and CDR2 is YYREEE in the germline V gene (reference sequence). Supplemented by reference TRBV5-4 and TRBJ1-2, the full variable domain reads ETGVTQSPTHLIKTRGQQVTLRCSSQSGHNTVSWYQQALGQGPQFIFQYYREEENGRGNFPPRFSGLQFPNYSSELNVNALELDDSALYLCASRPRDRGGGYTFGSGTRLTVV.

As for this clone: Other DNA sequences in the same sample also yield this CDR3. The chain employs TRBV30 and TRBJ2-7, with D tentatively TRBD2 (5 bases). The V and J ends lost 0 bases and 0 bases respectively, with 9 bases between them. The CDR3 has 14 amino acids. Germline V gene data show CDR1 as GTSNPN and CDR2 as SVGIG (reference sequence). The CDR3 protein is CAWSVGVGSYEQYF. CDR3 sequence (DNA): TGTGCCTGGAGTGTCGGGGTGGGCTCCTACGAGCAGTACTTC.

J is TRBJ2-1 and V is TRBV10-3; D not certain. This CDR3 contains 11 residues. V was shortened by 3 bases and J by 9 bases, with 6 bases between the two germline ends. From germline, CDR1 is ENHRY and CDR2 SYGVKD. Here the CDR3 reads CAISDFREQFF. In DNA, the CDR3 is TGTGCCATCAGTGATTTCCGTGAGCAGTTCTTC.